The source of this TCR beta chain is a study of shared clonotypes between healthy human individuals. Assay execution proceeded at the deep level. Evenly divided among several immunoSEQ plates was the genomic DNA of each subset. Produced via immunoSEQ multiplex PCR; TCRdb's table is partial and in-frame only. The data show some 2 million clones, approximately 94% seen once. Comments on this clone: Its antigen is still unknown.

Points from the study as a whole: How much donors shared clonotypes was expected to be affected by sequencing depth.

As defined, naive CD8 cells were CD45RO-negative and positively selected for CCR7, with terminally differentiated effector memory CD45RA+ cells excluded. Sequencing was performed on naive CD8+ T cells sorted from blood. This TCR was sampled from a man younger than 35 in good health.

CDR3 in DNA: TGTGCCAGCGCGTTGGGACAGGGGGTTGGAGGCGCTGAAGCTTTCTTT. Translated: CASALGQGVGGAEAFF. The V gene is TRBV28, the J gene TRBJ1-1, with 11 positions matching TRBD1. Per the germline V gene, CDR1 is MDHEN and CDR2 is SYDVKM. The CDR3 length is 16 residues. V lost 8 bases and J lost 6; bases outside the gene matches: 14.